One and the same sample provided the 32 T cell receptor beta chains below, sequenced in a study of blood T cell repertoires in COVID-19. Sequenced by immunoSEQ multiplex PCR; TCRdb stores in-frame clones only, minus some. The table has under 40,000 clones, approximately 90% seen once. Sequences were obtained from peripheral blood. The receptors stem from a man aged 65 to 79 with active COVID-19.

J is TRBJ2-3 and V is TRBV5-1; D might be TRBD1 (5 bases). The germline V and J ends were trimmed by 4 bases and 3 bases, with 15 bases remaining between them. Germline CDR1 SGHRS, CDR2 YFSETQ. This CDR3 spans 15 amino acids. In nucleotides, the CDR3 is TGCGCCAGCAGCCCTCCTCAGGGCAGAACAGATACGCAGTATTTT. Its protein is CASSPPQGRTDTQYF.

The V gene is TRBV19, the J gene TRBJ2-7; maybe TRBD2 (5 bases). From germline, CDR1 is LNHDA and CDR2 SQIVND (reference sequence). The CDR3 contains 13 residues. Trimming removed 4 bases from V and 6 bases from J, with 13 bases in between. CDR3 amino acids: CASSSVLGSEQYF. In DNA, the CDR3 is TGTGCCAGTAGTAGCGTTTTAGGGAGCGAGCAGTACTTC. Based on the CDR3 plus reference TRBV19 and TRBJ2-7, the full variable domain is DGGITQSPKYLFRKEGQNVTLSCEQNLNHDAMYWYRQDPGQGLRLIYYSQIVNDFQKGDIAEGYSVSREKKESFPLTVTSAQKNPTAFYLCASSSVLGSEQYFGPGTRLTVT.

V and J are TRBV5-1 and TRBJ2-7, with a weak D call TRBD2 (5 bases). The CDR3 is 16 amino acids. Germline V gene sequence: CDR1 SGHRS, CDR2 YFSETQ. Deletions cut 0 bases from V and 3 bases from J, with 16 bases between. The CDR3, as DNA: TGCGCCAGCAGCTTGGCCACCCCCTCACGGGGCTACGAGCAGTACTTC. It codes for CASSLATPSRGYEQYF.

The rearrangement links TRBV14 to TRBJ2-1; TRBD1 matches 9 bases. Germline V gives CDR1 SGHDN, CDR2 FVKESK. V was clipped by 3 bases and J by 5 bases; unmatched bases: 5. This CDR3 is built from 15 residues. This CDR3 is CASSQWTGVNNEQFF. CDR3 sequence (DNA): TGTGCCAGCAGCCAGTGGACAGGGGTAAACAATGAGCAGTTCTTC.

The CDR3 DNA follows: TGTGCCACTACAGGGGGTCATCAGCCCCAGCATTTT. It specifies CATTGGHQPQHF. This rearrangement joins TRBV28 to TRBJ1-5; TRBD1 matches at 8 bases. The J segment lost 5 bases and the V segment lost 10 bases, leaving 4 bases of the junction unmatched. The germline CDR1 and CDR2 sequences are MDHEN and SYDVKM. The CDR3 totals 12 residues.

The chain links TRBV7-2 to TRBJ2-3; 7 nucleotides line up with TRBD1. This CDR3 comprises 14 residues. The germline CDR1 and CDR2 sequences are SGHTA and FQGNSA. Unmatched junction bases numbered 0, after V lost 2 bases and J lost 1 base. The DNA for the CDR3 is TGTGCCAGCAGCTTAACAGGGGGCACAGATACGCAGTATTTT. Encoded protein: CASSLTGGTDTQYF.

This clone was observed once. CDR3 DNA sequence: TGCGCCAGCAGCTTGTTCCCCAGGGGGGCTAATGAAAAACTGTTTTTT. It specifies CASSLFPRGANEKLFF. This sequence joins TRBV5-1 and TRBJ1-4; TRBD1 agrees at 7 bases. This CDR3 is built from 16 residues. J lost 3 bases, V lost 1 base, and 6 bases had no gene match. Germline CDR1 SGHRS, CDR2 YFSETQ.

The chain carries TRBV5-1 and TRBJ2-1, with 11 bases aligning to TRBD2. Germline V gives CDR1 SGHRS, CDR2 YFSETQ. J gave up 0 bases and V 3 bases, and 2 bases lay outside the gene matches. This CDR3 is built from 16 residues. CDR3 DNA: TGCGCCAGCAGCTCGACTAGCGGGAACTCCTACAATGAGCAGTTCTTC. This codes for CASSSTSGNSYNEQFF. Full variable domain (remainder filled in from reference TRBV5-1 and TRBJ2-1): KAGVTQTPRYLIKTRGQQVTLSCSPISGHRSVSWYQQTPGQGLQFLFEYFSETQRNKGNFPGRFSGRQFSNSRSEMNVSTLELGDSALYLCASSSTSGNSYNEQFFGPGTRLTVL.

The rearrangement joins TRBV6-5 to TRBJ1-1; D might be TRBD1 (6 bases). This CDR3 spans 13 amino acids. The V and J ends lost 6 bases and 6 bases respectively, with 14 bases between them. Germline-derived CDR1 and CDR2 are MNHEY and SVGAGI. The CDR3 region has the DNA TGTGCCAGCAGCCTTACAGGGTCGGCTGAAGCTTTCTTT. Translating gives CASSLTGSAEAFF.

The chain recombines TRBV28 with TRBJ1-2; D perhaps matches TRBD1 (6 bases). The germline V and J ends were trimmed by 5 bases and 1 base, with 17 bases remaining between them. The CDR3 is 16 amino acids. Germline loops: CDR1 MDHEN, CDR2 SYDVKM. CDR3 nucleotide sequence: TGTGCCAGCAGTCCCCCCCGGGACACTGTTAACTATGGCTACACCTTC. Encoded protein: CASSPPRDTVNYGYTF.

This chain links TRBV5-1 with TRBJ2-7; maybe TRBD1 (6 bases). The V gene's germline CDR1 is SGHRS and CDR2 YFSETQ. The CDR3 has 14 amino acids. V gave up 3 bases and J gave up 3 bases, with 13 bases separating them. The CDR3 spells CASSWEIQGYEQYF. The CDR3 bases are TGCGCCAGCAGCTGGGAGATACAGGGCTACGAGCAGTACTTC.

The V gene is TRBV5-8, the J gene TRBJ1-2; no definite D call. Trimming took off 0 bases at V and 5 bases at J, with 5 bases between the two ends. Germline values: CDR1 SGHTS, CDR2 YDEGEE. This CDR3 region has 12 residues. In nucleotides, the CDR3 is TGTGCCAGCAGCTTGGGAGAATATGGCTACACCTTC. Amino acids: CASSLGEYGYTF.

This chain joins TRBV28 and TRBJ1-5, with TRBD1 matching over 7 bases. Unmatched junction bases numbered 11, after V lost 5 bases and J lost 4 bases. The CDR3 is made up of 16 amino acids. Germline loops: CDR1 MDHEN, CDR2 SYDVKM. CDR3 sequence: CASSSFPGTANQPQHF. The CDR3 coding sequence is TGTGCCAGCAGTAGCTTTCCCGGGACAGCAAATCAGCCCCAGCATTTT.

The chain employs TRBV7-2 and TRBJ1-1; maybe TRBD1 (6 bases). Trimming removed 6 bases from V and 0 bases from J, with 11 bases in between. The germline gives CDR1 SGHTA, CDR2 FQGNSA. This CDR3 has 14 residues. CDR3 amino acids: CASSRGQLNTEAFF. The DNA for the CDR3 is TGTGCCAGCAGTCGTGGACAGCTGAACACTGAAGCTTTCTTT. Complete variable domain (other parts from reference TRBV7-2 and TRBJ1-1): GAGVSQSPSNKVTEKGKDVELRCDPISGHTALYWYRQSLGQGLEFLIYFQGNSAPDKSGLPSDRFSAERTGGSVSTLTIQRTQQEDSAVYLCASSRGQLNTEAFFGQGTRLTVV.

The rearrangement joins TRBV6-6 to TRBJ2-1, with a possible D match to TRBD1 (5 bases). CDR1 MNHNY and CDR2 SVGAGI come from the germline V gene (reference sequence). V was clipped by 4 bases and J by 6 bases, with 13 bases between them. The CDR3 is 14 amino acids. The CDR3 spells CASSSGPGLNEQFF. The CDR3 nucleotides are TGTGCCAGCAGTTCAGGGCCCGGGCTCAATGAGCAGTTCTTC.

The CDR3 DNA reads as TGCGCCAGCAGCCAATCGAGGGATCGGAGCACTGAAGCTTTCTTT. Protein sequence: CASSQSRDRSTEAFF. The chain uses TRBV4-3 and TRBJ1-1; unclear D gene. V dropped 2 bases and J dropped 4 bases, with 14 bases sitting between them. Germline CDR1 is LGHNA and CDR2 is YSLEER. The CDR3 length is 15 residues.

For this clone: One end of the junction varies from germline; a read error may be responsible. The rearrangement joins TRBV7-7 to TRBJ2-2; D is perhaps TRBD2 (7 bases). The CDR3 loop spans 15 amino acids. CDR1 SSHAT and CDR2 FNYEAQ come from the germline V gene (reference sequence). In nucleotides, the CDR3 is TGTGCTAGCAGCTTCGGGGGGCCCAACACCGGGGAGCTGTTTTTT. As protein: CASSFGGPNTGELFF.

The chain uses TRBV6-1 and TRBJ1-2; 7 nucleotides align to TRBD1. The CDR3 sequence is 13 residues long. Germline CDR1 MNHNS, CDR2 SASEGT. The J segment lost 8 bases and the V segment lost 3 bases, leaving 6 bases of the junction unmatched. The CDR3 reads CASSDPTGTGYTF. DNA of the CDR3: TGTGCCAGCAGTGACCCGACAGGGACCGGCTACACCTTC.

The rearrangement links TRBV19 to TRBJ1-2, with a weak D call TRBD1 (5 bases). Trimming removed 1 base at V and 7 bases at J, with 13 bases between. The CDR3 is 14 amino acids. Germline CDR1 reads LNHDA; CDR2 reads SQIVND (reference sequence). The CDR3 protein is CASSIGRRGRGYTF. DNA of the CDR3: TGTGCCAGTAGTATAGGAAGGAGGGGACGTGGCTACACCTTC.

The chain recombines TRBV20-1 with TRBJ2-3; TRBD2 is a possible D gene (5 bases). Trimming took 4 bases from V and 8 from J, leaving 7 bases between them. Germline CDR1 is DFQATT and CDR2 is SNEGSKA (reference sequence). This CDR3 is 10 amino acids long. CDR3 amino acids: CSATAVTQYF. CDR3 nucleotides: TGCAGTGCTACAGCGGTTACGCAGTATTTT.

This clone was counted only a few times. The V and J genes are TRBV2 and TRBJ1-6; perhaps TRBD1 as D (5 bases). This CDR3 has 14 residues. Germline V CDR1 and CDR2: SNHLY, FYNNEI. V lost 4 bases and J 5 bases, leaving 9 bases between the germline ends. The CDR3 is CASSGQGNNSPLHF. The CDR3 DNA reads TGTGCCAGCAGTGGCCAGGGTAATAATTCACCCCTCCACTTT. Filled out from reference TRBV2 and TRBJ1-6, the complete variable domain reads EPEVTQTPSHQVTQMGQEVILRCVPISNHLYFYWYRQILGQKVEFLVSFYNNEISEKSEIFDDQFSVERPDGSNFTLKIRSTKLEDSAMYFCASSGQGNNSPLHFGNGTRLTVT.

The J gene is TRBJ2-3, the V gene TRBV5-1, with 9 bases aligning to TRBD1. CDR3 length: 15 amino acids. The V segment lost 4 bases and the J segment 3 bases; nucleotides outside the gene matches: 6. CDR1 is SGHRS, CDR2 YFSETQ, per germline. The CDR3, as DNA: TGCGCCAGCAGCCTGGTGGGACAGGGAACAGATACGCAGTATTTT. Protein sequence: CASSLVGQGTDTQYF.

The chain has TRBV28 and TRBJ1-2, with no clear D. The CDR3 covers 14 residues. Germline V lookup: CDR1 MDHEN, CDR2 SYDVKM. Trimming took off 6 bases at V and 2 bases at J, with 13 bases between the two ends. The CDR3 coding sequence is TGTGCCAGCAGCCCCGGTGGGCAGAACTATGGCTACACCTTC. Translating it yields CASSPGGQNYGYTF.

In this sample, this clone turned up a few times. This chain connects TRBV11-3 to TRBJ1-5; the D is unclear. Looked up from germline, CDR1 is SGHNT and CDR2 is YENEEA. The length of the CDR3 is 14 residues. The V end lost 5 bases, the J end lost 7 bases, and 15 bases lay between the germline ends. The chain's CDR3 is CASSTRVPGQPQHF. Written as DNA, the CDR3 is TGTGCCAGCAGCACGAGGGTACCGGGGCAGCCCCAGCATTTT.

The V gene is TRBV7-3, the J gene TRBJ2-4; D perhaps matches TRBD1 (6 bases). Germline loops: CDR1 SGHTA, CDR2 FQGTGA. The V end lost 6 bases, the J end lost 0 bases, and 15 bases lay between the germline ends. The CDR3 runs to 16 residues. CDR3 bases: TGTGCCAGCAGAAATCACAGGGAAATAGCCAAAAACATTCAGTACTTC. Its translation is CASRNHREIAKNIQYF.

This clone came up once. The rearrangement links TRBV6-5 to TRBJ2-3; 7 nucleotides match TRBD2. The CDR3 length is 16 residues. Germline V gives CDR1 MNHEY, CDR2 SVGAGI. Trimming cost V 2 bases and J 0 bases; bases outside gene matches: 5. The CDR3 bases are TGTGCCAGCAGTTACGCCAGCGGGGTTAGCACAGATACGCAGTATTTT. Translated, it gives CASSYASGVSTDTQYF.

The rearrangement uses TRBV7-2 and TRBJ2-5, with D uncertain. Germline V CDR1 and CDR2: SGHTA, FQGNSA. CDR3 length: 12 amino acids. Trimming took 5 bases from V and 7 from J, leaving 11 bases between them. The CDR3 region is CASSPSSGTQYF. CDR3 in DNA: TGTGCCAGCAGCCCCTCTTCCGGGACCCAGTACTTC.

This chain links TRBV7-9 with TRBJ2-1; 7 bases map to TRBD2. The length of the CDR3 is 15 residues. V shed 5 bases and J 4 bases; nucleotides not matched to a gene: 8. Per the germline V gene, CDR1 is SEHNR and CDR2 is FQNEAQ (reference sequence). The CDR3 region is CASSPTGLDYNEQFF. The DNA for the CDR3 is TGTGCCAGCAGCCCAACCGGACTAGATTACAATGAGCAGTTCTTC.

This clone appeared a few times. The CDR3 nucleotides read TGTGCCAGTGTAGCGAACACTGAAGCTTTCTTT. It is translated as CASVANTEAFF. V and J are TRBV19 and TRBJ1-1; D unclear. CDR1 and CDR2 from the germline V gene are LNHDA and SQIVND (reference sequence). The ends were cut back, 8 bases at V and 1 base at J, with 5 bases in the middle. The CDR3 runs 11 residues.

The chain carries TRBV5-1 and TRBJ2-7, with 8 bases identical to TRBD2. Germline V gene sequence: CDR1 SGHRS, CDR2 YFSETQ. The CDR3 runs 14 residues. The ends lost 4 bases at V and 7 bases at J; junction bases unmatched: 10. The CDR3 loop reads CASSATSGLAEQYF. The CDR3 bases are TGCGCCAGCAGCGCTACTAGCGGACTTGCTGAGCAGTACTTC.

CDR3 in DNA: TGTGCCAGTAGCAGCGGACAGGGTAACTCCTACGAGCAGTACTTC. As protein: CASSSGQGNSYEQYF. The chain links TRBV19 to TRBJ2-7, with 8 bases identical to TRBD1. With 6 bases clipped from V and 0 bases from J, the junction kept 7 bases outside the gene matches. The CDR3 extends over 15 amino acids. Per the germline V gene, CDR1 is LNHDA and CDR2 is SQIVND (reference sequence).

This chain joins TRBV12-5 and TRBJ2-1; 10 bases align to TRBD2. In germline, CDR1 is LGHNT, CDR2 FRNRAP. The CDR3 totals 16 residues. V was clipped by 2 bases and J by 2 bases; unmatched bases: 3. The CDR3 region has the DNA TGTGCTAGTGGTTTGAACCTAGCGGGGGCCTACAATGAGCAGTTCTTC. It translates to CASGLNLAGAYNEQFF.